A selection of T cell receptor beta chains follows, all from one sample in a study of T cells after yellow fever vaccination. TCRdb used MiXCR to reprocess the 5' RACE reads, holding one entry per CDR3 protein. The table has around 400,000 distinct CDR3 sequences, roughly 10% seen once. The sequenced sample was PBMCs, obtained on the day of the first yellow fever vaccination. These receptors were taken from a man between 18 and 29 years old who received the YFV17D yellow fever vaccine. CDR3s include the opening cysteine and the closing phenylalanine or tryptophan. Each record gives: clone size, J gene, D gene, V gene, CDR3 protein, CDR3 DNA. A D gene is named only where the DNA matches it firmly. Only part of the rows carry a size: once, few, many, or a class if the clone is expanded.

- | TRBJ1-6 | TRBD1 | TRBV5-6 | CASSSIGTGTNSPLHF | TGTGCCAGCAGCTCCATAGGGACAGGGACTAATTCACCCCTCCACTTT
- | TRBJ1-1 | TRBD1 | TRBV28 | CASSWGQGPTEAFF | TGTGCCAGCAGTTGGGGACAGGGGCCCACTGAAGCTTTCTTT
- | TRBJ1-2 | - | TRBV6-1 | CASSLNSWDGYTF | TGTGCCAGCAGCCTTAATTCCTGGGATGGCTACACCTTC
- | TRBJ2-5 | TRBD2 | TRBV5-4 | CASSPGGARETQYF | TGTGCCAGCAGCCCCGGGGGGGCCCGGGAGACCCAGTACTTC
many | TRBJ2-5 | - | TRBV18 | CASSRDIQETQYF | TGTGCCAGCTCACGCGACATCCAAGAGACCCAGTACTTC
many | TRBJ2-7 | TRBD2 | TRBV11-2 | CASSQTGGASYEQYF | TGTGCCAGCAGCCAAACCGGGGGGGCCTCCTACGAGCAGTACTTC
- | TRBJ2-7 | - | TRBV30 | CAWSVLRRGGVYEQYF | TGTGCCTGGAGTGTACTGCGGAGGGGGGGGGTTTACGAGCAGTACTTC
- | TRBJ1-4 | TRBD1 | TRBV6-5 | CASSYRTGGAEKLFF | TGTGCCAGCAGTTACCGGACAGGAGGGGCTGAAAAACTGTTTTTT
- | TRBJ2-5 | - | TRBV6-1 | CATSGGLGETQYF | TGTGCCACCAGCGGAGGACTTGGTGAGACCCAGTACTTC
few | TRBJ1-1 | - | TRBV29-1 | CSGRTGWVTEAFF | TGCAGCGGACGGACCGGGTGGGTTACTGAAGCTTTCTTT
- | TRBJ1-3 | - | TRBV7-8 | CVGTLGNTIYF | TGTGTCGGTACCCTTGGAAACACCATATATTTT
- | TRBJ1-5 | - | TRBV7-2 | CASSPDSYQPQHF | TGTGCCAGCAGCCCGGACAGTTATCAGCCCCAGCATTTT
- | TRBJ2-5 | - | TRBV7-9 | CASRFREETQYF | TGTGCCAGCCGTTTTAGGGAAGAGACCCAGTACTTC
many | TRBJ2-7 | TRBD2 | TRBV7-2 | CASSPSGGTYEQYF | TGTGCCAGCAGCCCTAGCGGGGGGACCTACGAGCAGTACTTC
- | TRBJ2-1 | TRBD1 | TRBV4-2 | CASSQYSFRDSSYNEQFF | TGTGCCAGCAGCCAATATAGCTTTCGGGACAGCTCCTACAATGAGCAGTTCTTC
- | TRBJ1-1 | - | TRBV5-5 | CASSLPGVTEAFF | TGTGCCAGCAGCTTGCCGGGAGTCACTGAAGCTTTCTTT
- | TRBJ1-4 | - | TRBV7-9 | CASGRGEKLFF | TGTGCCAGCGGCCGGGGTGAAAAACTGTTTTTT
- | TRBJ2-2 | - | TRBV5-1 | CASSFKGAGELFF | TGCGCCAGCAGCTTTAAGGGGGCCGGGGAGCTGTTTTTT
- | TRBJ2-3 | - | TRBV5-1 | CASSQWGTFTDTQYF | TGCGCCAGCAGTCAGTGGGGGACCTTCACAGATACGCAGTATTTT
few | TRBJ2-5 | - | TRBV29-1 | CSVEDRRVWLGETQYF | TGCAGCGTTGAAGATCGAAGGGTATGGTTGGGTGAGACCCAGTACTTC
- | TRBJ2-7 | - | TRBV6-2/TRBV6-3 | CASSWTHEQYF | TGTGCCAGCAGTTGGACCCACGAGCAGTACTTC
few | TRBJ1-2 | TRBD1 | TRBV7-2 | CASSPTGENLRGYTF | TGTGCCAGCAGCCCGACAGGGGAGAATCTGAGGGGCTACACCTTC
few | TRBJ2-4 | TRBD2 | TRBV29-1 | CSAAGTSGAAKNIQYF | TGCAGCGCCGCCGGGACTAGCGGGGCGGCCAAAAACATTCAGTACTTC
few | TRBJ1-2 | - | TRBV15 | CATRPPAGDYGYTF | TGTGCCACTAGGCCTCCAGCCGGGGACTATGGCTACACCTTC